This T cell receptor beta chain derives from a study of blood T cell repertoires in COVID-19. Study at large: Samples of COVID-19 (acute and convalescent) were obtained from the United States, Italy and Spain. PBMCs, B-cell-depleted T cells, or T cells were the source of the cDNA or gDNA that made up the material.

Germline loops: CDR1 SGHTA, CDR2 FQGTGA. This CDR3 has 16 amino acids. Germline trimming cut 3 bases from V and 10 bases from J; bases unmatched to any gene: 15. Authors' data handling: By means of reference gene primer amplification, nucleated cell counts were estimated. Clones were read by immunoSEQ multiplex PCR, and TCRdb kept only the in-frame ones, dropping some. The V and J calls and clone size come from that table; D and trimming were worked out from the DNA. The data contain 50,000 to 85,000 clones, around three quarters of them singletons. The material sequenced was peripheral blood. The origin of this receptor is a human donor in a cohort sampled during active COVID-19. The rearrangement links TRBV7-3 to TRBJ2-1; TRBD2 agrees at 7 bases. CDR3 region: CASSFFASGTLGEQFF. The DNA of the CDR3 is TGTGCCAGCAGCTTTTTCGCCAGCGGGACCTTAGGGGAGCAGTTCTTC.